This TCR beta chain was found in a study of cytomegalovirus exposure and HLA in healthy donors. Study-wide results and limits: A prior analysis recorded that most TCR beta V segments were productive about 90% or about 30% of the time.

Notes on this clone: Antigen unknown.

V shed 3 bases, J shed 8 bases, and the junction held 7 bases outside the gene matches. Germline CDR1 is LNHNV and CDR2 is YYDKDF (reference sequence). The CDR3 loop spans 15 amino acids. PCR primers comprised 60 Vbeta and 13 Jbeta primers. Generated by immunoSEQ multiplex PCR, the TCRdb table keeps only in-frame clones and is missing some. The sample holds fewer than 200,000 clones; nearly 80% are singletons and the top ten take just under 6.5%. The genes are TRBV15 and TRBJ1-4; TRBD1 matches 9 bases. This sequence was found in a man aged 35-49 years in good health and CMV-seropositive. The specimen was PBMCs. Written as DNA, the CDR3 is TGTGCCACCAGCAGGGCCGGGACAGGGAACGAAAAACTGTTTTTT. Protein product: CATSRAGTGNEKLFF. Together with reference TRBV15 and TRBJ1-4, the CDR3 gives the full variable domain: DAMVIQNPRYQVTQFGKPVTLSCSQTLNHNVMYWYQQKSSQAPKLLFHYYDKDFNNEADTPDNFQSRRPNTSFCFLDIRSPGLGDTAMYLCATSRAGTGNEKLFFGSGTQLSVL.